This TCR beta chain was profiled in a study of OX40 agonist ivuxolimab in advanced cancers. Broadly, across the study: Ivuxolimab was a fully human IgG2 agonistic monoclonal antibody targeting the costimulatory receptor OX40 (CD134). Intravenous ivuxolimab was administered to patients every 2 weeks at six dose levels: 0.01, 0.1, 0.3, 1.5, 3 and 10 mg/kg. Of the roughly 54 dose-escalation patients, hepatocellular carcinoma was present in roughly 19, melanoma in around 15, renal cell carcinoma in 9 and head and neck cancer in 9. A male proportion of about 79% and a mean age of 60 years, ranging from roughly 23 to 85, were recorded for the dose-escalation cohort. Patients were allowed to have had prior anti-PD-1, anti-PD-L1 or anti-CTLA-4 therapy, and 40% of the dose-escalation patients had previously received checkpoint inhibitors. Three dose-escalation patients achieved partial responses, one with hepatocellular carcinoma and two with cutaneous melanoma. Peripheral TCRbeta sequencing was intended to test whether TCR sequence diversity was altered and clonal T-cell expansion was caused by ivuxolimab. The monotherapy dose-escalation portion (N = 52 patients) of the phase I ivuxolimab trial is reported in the paper.

V is cut by 1 base and J by 4 bases, and the space between the germline ends is 10 bases. Reading from cysteine to phenylalanine, the CDR3 counts 14 amino acids. The kept DNA is CDR3 alone, 42 bases in frame from the first base. Sequences SGHTA (CDR1) and FQGNSA (CDR2) are obtained from the germline V gene. For sequencing of the TCRbeta CDR3 region, genomic DNA was extracted from the sorted cells. TCRbeta CDR3 regions were sequenced using the immunoSEQ Assay. TCRdb holds this immuneACCESS table with in-frame rearrangements only. Some clones are missing; in checked studies, unresolved V genes explain under half, and the rest has no known cause. The sample table contains 65,000 to 75,000 clones; only one count was recorded for around 88% of them. Around 0.56% of the sample belongs to the ten largest clones. The trial excluded patients who had a history of autoimmune disease or were on systemic immunosuppression. Peripheral blood for TCR sequencing was collected from all dose cohorts at baseline, on cycle 4 day 1, and on cycle 7 day 1. The samples were taken from a phase I, first-in-human, multicenter, open-label dose-escalation trial of ivuxolimab. Adults with locally advanced or metastatic melanoma, renal cell, hepatocellular, or head and neck squamous cell carcinoma were enrolled in the trial. Before TCR sequencing, CD4+ T cells and CD8+ T cells from peripheral blood were sorted into separate populations.

A word on this clone: No antigen is known for it. No base-level quality is on record; no much larger clone is a single base apart.

Overall study outcomes, separate from this receptor: After ivuxolimab, expanded clones were on average more numerous among CD8+ T cells than among CD4+ T cells. Partial responders in the 0.1-3.0 mg/kg groups had among the lowest normalized peripheral clonal expansion, especially among CD8+ T cells. Low levels of normalized T-cell clonal expansion were also seen in some nonresponding patients. Clonal expansion of both CD4+ and CD8+ blood T cells was observed from baseline to week 6 at doses 0.1 to 3.0 mg/kg. The antigen specificity of the peripheral T cells that underwent clonal expansion was not determined.

This TCR was sampled from an adult with an advanced solid tumor such as melanoma, head and neck, liver or kidney cancer. The chain uses TRBV7-2 and TRBJ1-1; the D gene lacks a confident call. Material: CD4+ or CD8+ T cells sorted from blood, obtained in a trial of the OX40 agonist ivuxolimab. The CDR3 in this case is CASSLDPEITEAFF. The DNA sequence is TGTGCCAGCAGCTTAGATCCCGAGATCACTGAAGCTTTCTTT.